These T cell receptor beta chains were read from a single sample in a study of T cells after yellow fever vaccination. One entry per CDR3 protein results from TCRdb running MiXCR on the 5' RACE reads. The table shows about 320,000 distinct CDR3 sequences, with roughly 4.3% occurring only once. This sample comprised PBMCs, obtained 15 days after the yellow fever booster vaccination. The origin of the receptors is a man aged 18 to 29 who received the YFV17D yellow fever vaccine. The CDR3 runs from the conserved cysteine through the conserved F or W.

v_gene	j_gene	CDR3aa
TRBV6-5	TRBJ2-7	CASSYSAGFEQYF
TRBV5-1	TRBJ2-6	CASGELATRSGANVLTF
TRBV9	TRBJ1-5	CASSVENGEGNQPQHF
TRBV5-1	TRBJ1-1	CASSLAGQAAEAFF
TRBV12-3/TRBV12-4	TRBJ2-5	CASSFGSGDRDETQYF
TRBV4-3	TRBJ1-3	CASSHVAGAENTIYF
TRBV6-5	TRBJ1-5	CASSRTGTGGNQPQHF
TRBV4-2	TRBJ1-5	CASSQETGGVDQPQHF
TRBV5-1	TRBJ1-2	CASSLEGRESGYTF
TRBV28	TRBJ2-1	CASNEPAQYNEQFF
TRBV25-1	TRBJ1-5	CASSDRGQGQPQHF
TRBV12-3/TRBV12-4	TRBJ1-5	CATSQGNQPQHF
TRBV7-9	TRBJ1-5	CASRGQGNQPQHF
TRBV20-1	TRBJ1-2	CSARDWSGTVYGYTF
TRBV20-1	TRBJ1-2	CSARNPGQGRSTF
TRBV7-3	TRBJ2-3	CASSYSPDRDTDTQYF
TRBV7-2	TRBJ2-3	CASSSTSGGVYTQYF
TRBV18	TRBJ1-4	CASSLSLATNEKLFF
TRBV7-9	TRBJ1-2	CASSPRGRGNGYTF
TRBV5-1	TRBJ2-2	CASSFQHDTGELFF
TRBV20-1	TRBJ2-5	CSARGAGGILETQYF
TRBV6-5	TRBJ1-2	CASTAFTGYYGYTF
TRBV7-9	TRBJ2-5	CASTRFRDREETQYF
TRBV20-1	TRBJ2-5	CSARVSSGGRHVSQETQYF
TRBV7-2	TRBJ2-5	CASSIWTSGPRAQYF
TRBV5-1	TRBJ2-3	CASSAWDSTDTQYF
TRBV20-1	TRBJ1-3	CSARTGATIYF
TRBV27	TRBJ2-7	CASSLGIRTYEQYF
TRBV7-2	TRBJ2-4	CASSLIGQVAKNIQYF
TRBV18	TRBJ1-3	CASSLDSGGGNTIYF
TRBV9	TRBJ2-3	CASSTSRTSGGTDTQYF
TRBV2	TRBJ2-4	CASSDLGLAARAKNIQYF
TRBV9	TRBJ1-2	CASSAGTGRGDYGYTF
TRBV5-6	TRBJ2-5	CASRERNQETQYF
TRBV5-4	TRBJ1-2	CASSFKGTLGSYTF
TRBV7-9	TRBJ1-1	CASIKGEATEAFF
TRBV29-1	TRBJ1-1	CSVDAMNTEAFF
TRBV20-1	TRBJ2-5	CSAQALGQPRRETQYF
TRBV3-1	TRBJ2-7	CASSQGGGDRYEQYF
TRBV10-3	TRBJ2-1	CAISRDPSGEQFF
TRBV20-1	TRBJ2-1	CSASSGAPYNEQFF
TRBV27	TRBJ2-1	CAIRTYSNEQFF
TRBV7-6	TRBJ1-1	CASSLPPTANTEAFF
TRBV29-1	TRBJ2-2	CSAVQGTGELFF
TRBV18	TRBJ1-1	CASSPRPTEAFF
TRBV15	TRBJ1-5	CATSRGDRESNQPQHF
TRBV7-2	TRBJ1-5	CASSLVAGLNQPQHF
TRBV15	TRBJ2-7	CATSRDRGPYEQYF